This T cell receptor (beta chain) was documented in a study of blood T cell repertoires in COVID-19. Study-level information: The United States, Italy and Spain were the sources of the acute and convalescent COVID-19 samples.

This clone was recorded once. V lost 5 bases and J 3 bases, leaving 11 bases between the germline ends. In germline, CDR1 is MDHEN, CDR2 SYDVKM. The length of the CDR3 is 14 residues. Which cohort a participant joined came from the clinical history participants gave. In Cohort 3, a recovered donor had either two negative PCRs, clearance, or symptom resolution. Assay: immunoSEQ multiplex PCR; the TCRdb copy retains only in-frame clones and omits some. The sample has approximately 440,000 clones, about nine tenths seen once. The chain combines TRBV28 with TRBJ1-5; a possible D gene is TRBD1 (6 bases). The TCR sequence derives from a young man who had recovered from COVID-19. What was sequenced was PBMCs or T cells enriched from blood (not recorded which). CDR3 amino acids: CASSLRQVNQPQHF. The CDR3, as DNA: TGTGCCAGCAGTCTTCGACAGGTCAATCAGCCCCAGCATTTT.